A selection of T cell receptor beta chains follows, all from one sample in a study of blood T cell repertoires in COVID-19. Produced via immunoSEQ multiplex PCR; TCRdb's table is partial and in-frame only. This sample yields under 350,000 clones, of which around 86% are seen a single time; 1.3% belongs to the top ten. Material for sequencing was peripheral blood. Receptors originate from a man aged 65-85 years with acute or convalescent COVID-19. CDR3s include the opening cysteine and the closing phenylalanine or tryptophan. The D gene is left open where the match is weak. Clone size is stated in some rows and not others, as once, few, many or a class when expanded.

J gene: TRBJ2-7; V gene: TRBV29-1; D gene: .; clone size: .; CDR3 protein: CSVGPGRRAYEQYF; CDR3 DNA: TGCAGCGTTGGGCCCGGGAGAAGAGCCTACGAGCAGTACTTC
J gene: TRBJ1-2; V gene: TRBV6-2/TRBV6-3; D gene: .; clone size: .; CDR3 protein: CASSYGWGVHGYTF; CDR3 DNA: TGTGCCAGCAGTTACGGCTGGGGGGTCCATGGCTACACCTTC
J gene: TRBJ2-4; V gene: TRBV12-3/TRBV12-4; D gene: TRBD1; clone size: .; CDR3 protein: CASTRGGQNIQYF; CDR3 DNA: TGTGCCAGCACCCGAGGGGGACAGAACATTCAGTACTTC
J gene: TRBJ1-4; V gene: TRBV9; D gene: TRBD1; clone size: .; CDR3 protein: CASTPEGQGEKLFF; CDR3 DNA: TGTGCCAGCACACCGGAAGGACAGGGTGAAAAACTGTTTTTT
J gene: TRBJ1-4; V gene: TRBV10-1; D gene: .; clone size: .; CDR3 protein: CASSDTQGPNEKLFF; CDR3 DNA: TGCGCCAGCAGTGATACCCAGGGGCCCAATGAAAAACTGTTTTTT
J gene: TRBJ2-1; V gene: TRBV4-3; D gene: TRBD2; clone size: .; CDR3 protein: CASSRGGSSYNEQFF; CDR3 DNA: TGCGCCAGCAGCCGCGGGGGGAGCTCCTACAATGAGCAGTTCTTC
J gene: TRBJ2-5; V gene: TRBV24-1; D gene: TRBD1; clone size: few; CDR3 protein: CATSARTGYQETQYF; CDR3 DNA: TGTGCCACCAGTGCCCGGACAGGGTACCAAGAGACCCAGTACTTC
J gene: TRBJ2-1; V gene: TRBV7-2; D gene: .; clone size: few; CDR3 protein: CASSFYGYNEQFF; CDR3 DNA: TGTGCCAGCAGCTTCTATGGTTACAATGAGCAGTTCTTC
J gene: TRBJ2-7; V gene: TRBV4-2; D gene: TRBD1; clone size: many; CDR3 protein: CASSQGQGDEQYF; CDR3 DNA: TGTGCCAGCAGCCAAGGACAGGGAGACGAGCAGTACTTC
J gene: TRBJ2-2; V gene: TRBV6-5; D gene: .; clone size: .; CDR3 protein: CASTNTGELFF; CDR3 DNA: TGTGCCAGCACTAACACCGGGGAGCTGTTTTTT
J gene: TRBJ1-1; V gene: TRBV5-1; D gene: .; clone size: .; CDR3 protein: CASSLTELSNTEAFF; CDR3 DNA: TGCGCCAGCAGCTTGACAGAACTTTCGAACACTGAAGCTTTCTTT
J gene: TRBJ1-1; V gene: TRBV27; D gene: TRBD1; clone size: .; CDR3 protein: CASSLSGTGNTEAFF; CDR3 DNA: TGTGCCAGCAGTTTATCGGGGACAGGGAACACTGAAGCTTTCTTT
J gene: TRBJ1-5; V gene: TRBV19; D gene: .; clone size: few; CDR3 protein: CASREGDSLSQPQHF; CDR3 DNA: TGTGCCAGTAGGGAGGGAGATTCCCTTTCTCAGCCCCAGCATTTT
J gene: TRBJ2-3; V gene: TRBV6-5; D gene: .; clone size: .; CDR3 protein: CASSYSRLVTDTQYF; CDR3 DNA: TGTGCCAGCAGTTACTCTAGATTGGTCACAGATACGCAGTATTTT
J gene: TRBJ1-5; V gene: TRBV21-1; D gene: .; clone size: .; CDR3 protein: CASSKGRSAGPYSNQPQHF; CDR3 DNA: TGTGCCAGCAGCAAAGGTAGATCGGCAGGCCCTTATAGCAATCAGCCCCAGCATTTT
J gene: TRBJ1-2; V gene: TRBV28; D gene: TRBD1; clone size: .; CDR3 protein: CASSLSTGANYGYTF; CDR3 DNA: TGTGCCAGCAGTTTATCGACAGGGGCTAACTATGGCTACACCTTC
J gene: TRBJ2-2; V gene: TRBV24-1; D gene: .; clone size: .; CDR3 protein: CATSDQDYVRGELFF; CDR3 DNA: TGTGCCACCAGTGACCAGGACTACGTCCGCGGGGAGCTGTTTTTT
J gene: TRBJ2-7; V gene: TRBV6-5; D gene: .; clone size: .; CDR3 protein: CASCKGVMGEQYF; CDR3 DNA: TGTGCCAGCTGTAAGGGGGTGATGGGAGAGCAGTACTTC
J gene: TRBJ2-4; V gene: TRBV28; D gene: TRBD2; clone size: .; CDR3 protein: CASSSSGAIAKNIQYF; CDR3 DNA: TGTGCCAGCAGTTCCAGCGGGGCTATAGCCAAAAACATTCAGTACTTC
J gene: TRBJ1-1; V gene: TRBV27; D gene: .; clone size: .; CDR3 protein: CASSPGPNTEAFF; CDR3 DNA: TGTGCCAGCAGTCCAGGGCCAAACACTGAAGCTTTCTTT
J gene: TRBJ2-7; V gene: TRBV2; D gene: TRBD1; clone size: once; CDR3 protein: CASSRGQGYEQYF; CDR3 DNA: TGTGCCAGCAGCCGGGGACAGGGGTACGAGCAGTACTTC
J gene: TRBJ2-3; V gene: TRBV5-5; D gene: TRBD1; clone size: .; CDR3 protein: CASSIGTGGETDTQYF; CDR3 DNA: TGTGCCAGCAGCATAGGGACAGGGGGGGAGACAGATACGCAGTATTTT
J gene: TRBJ2-7; V gene: TRBV4-1; D gene: TRBD1; clone size: .; CDR3 protein: CASSPDDRGVYEQYF; CDR3 DNA: TGCGCCAGCAGCCCCGACGACAGGGGGGTCTACGAGCAGTACTTC
J gene: TRBJ2-7; V gene: TRBV7-2; D gene: TRBD2; clone size: .; CDR3 protein: CASSLASGSTYEQYF; CDR3 DNA: TGTGCCAGCAGCTTAGCTAGCGGGAGTACGTACGAGCAGTACTTC
J gene: TRBJ2-7; V gene: TRBV12-3/TRBV12-4; D gene: .; clone size: .; CDR3 protein: CASSFGGLGEQYF; CDR3 DNA: TGTGCCAGCAGTTTTGGAGGGTTGGGTGAGCAGTACTTC
J gene: TRBJ2-7; V gene: TRBV9; D gene: .; clone size: .; CDR3 protein: CASSVGIMGDEQYF; CDR3 DNA: TGTGCCAGCAGCGTAGGTATCATGGGAGATGAGCAGTACTTC
J gene: TRBJ2-7; V gene: TRBV4-1; D gene: TRBD1; clone size: .; CDR3 protein: CASSQEGTGSHEQYF; CDR3 DNA: TGCGCCAGCAGCCAAGAGGGGACAGGGAGCCACGAGCAGTACTTC
J gene: TRBJ2-2; V gene: TRBV10-3; D gene: TRBD1; clone size: .; CDR3 protein: CAISAPGQGITGELFF; CDR3 DNA: TGTGCCATCAGTGCGCCGGGACAGGGGATCACCGGGGAGCTGTTTTTT
J gene: TRBJ2-3; V gene: TRBV6-2/TRBV6-3; D gene: TRBD2; clone size: .; CDR3 protein: CASSYSVPSGTLTDTQYF; CDR3 DNA: TGTGCCAGCAGTTACTCGGTGCCTAGCGGGACCCTCACAGATACGCAGTATTTT
J gene: TRBJ2-1; V gene: TRBV5-1; D gene: .; clone size: .; CDR3 protein: CASTRDSSYNEQFF; CDR3 DNA: TGCGCCAGCACACGAGATAGCTCCTACAATGAGCAGTTCTTC
J gene: TRBJ2-1; V gene: TRBV7-6; D gene: TRBD2; clone size: .; CDR3 protein: CASSLDPSGLPRTTYNEQFF; CDR3 DNA: TGTGCCAGCAGCTTAGATCCTAGCGGGTTACCTCGAACAACCTACAATGAGCAGTTCTTC
J gene: TRBJ2-7; V gene: TRBV2; D gene: .; clone size: once; CDR3 protein: CASSGGAVPYEQYF; CDR3 DNA: TGTGCCAGCAGTGGTGGGGCGGTGCCCTACGAGCAGTACTTC
J gene: TRBJ1-5; V gene: TRBV28; D gene: TRBD1; clone size: .; CDR3 protein: CASSLTGTRNQPQHF; CDR3 DNA: TGTGCCAGCAGTTTGACAGGGACCCGCAATCAGCCCCAGCATTTT